The entry below describes one T cell receptor beta chain. Which antigen it targets is not known. Per-nucleotide qualities are absent, and no much larger clonotype sits a single base away. CDR1 is given as MNHNS and CDR2 as SASEGT, both from the germline V gene. Germline trimming amounts to 6 bases on V and 7 bases on J, with 9 as the count of junction bases outside the gene matches. The CDR3 measures 14 amino acids from cysteine to phenylalanine. Of the read, only the CDR3 DNA is kept; its 42 bases are in frame from base 1. The data derive from a study of OX40 agonist ivuxolimab in advanced cancers. In terms of the full investigation: Ivuxolimab, which targeted the costimulatory receptor OX40 (CD134), was an agonistic, fully human IgG2 monoclonal antibody. The paper reports the monotherapy dose-escalation portion (N of about 47 patients) of the phase I ivuxolimab trial. Intravenous ivuxolimab was administered to patients every 2 weeks at six dose levels: 0.01, 0.1, 0.3, 1.5, 3 and 10 mg/kg. Of the roughly 52 dose-escalation patients, hepatocellular carcinoma was present in about 20, melanoma in around 15, renal cell carcinoma in 9 and head and neck cancer in 9. Peripheral TCRbeta sequencing was intended to test whether TCR sequence diversity was altered and clonal T-cell expansion was caused by ivuxolimab. Prior anti-PD-1, anti-PD-L1 or anti-CTLA-4 therapy was permitted, and 30% to 50% of dose-escalation patients had received checkpoint inhibitors. Partial responses occurred in three dose-escalation patients, of whom one had hepatocellular carcinoma and two had cutaneous melanoma. In the dose-escalation cohort, around four fifths of patients were male, and the mean age was roughly 60 years with a range of about 23 to 79. The study at large found these results: After ivuxolimab, more expanded clones were found on average in CD8+ T cells than in CD4+ T cells. The antigen specificity of the clonally expanded peripheral T cells was not determined. Clonal expansion of both CD4+ and CD8+ blood T cells was observed from baseline to week 6 at doses 0.1 to 3.0 mg/kg. In the 0.1-3.0 mg/kg groups, partial responders were among the patients with the lowest normalized peripheral clonal expansion, particularly in CD8+ T cells. Low levels of normalized T-cell clonal expansion were also seen in some patients who did not respond.

The trial excluded patients who had a history of autoimmune disease or who were on systemic immunosuppression. Peripheral blood for TCR sequencing was collected from all dose cohorts at baseline, on cycle 4 day 1, and on cycle 7 day 1. Samples came from an open-label, multicenter, first-in-human phase I dose-escalation trial of ivuxolimab. Adults with locally advanced or metastatic melanoma, renal cell, hepatocellular, or head and neck squamous cell carcinoma were enrolled in the trial. CD4+ and CD8+ T cells were sorted separately from peripheral blood before TCR sequencing. To sequence the TCRbeta CDR3 region, genomic DNA was isolated from the sorted cells. The immunoSEQ Assay was used to sequence the TCRbeta CDR3 regions. Here the immuneACCESS table is served through TCRdb, limited to in-frame sequences with V and J called. Missing clones are a known gap in these copies; in checked studies unresolved V genes cover under half, and the rest lacks a known reason. The sample table contains about 65,000 clones; only one count was recorded for around nine tenths of them. The ten largest clones capture 0.38% of the sample.

The V gene is TRBV6-1 and the J gene is TRBJ2-3; 8 nucleotides in the junction match TRBD2. Sequencing was performed on CD4+ or CD8+ T cells sorted from blood, taken in a trial of the OX40 agonist ivuxolimab. The origin of this receptor is an adult with an advanced solid tumor such as melanoma, head and neck, liver or kidney cancer. This receptor has the CDR3 CASRTPGGLNTQYF. The sequenced DNA is TGTGCCAGCAGGACCCCGGGGGGGCTTAATACGCAGTATTTT.